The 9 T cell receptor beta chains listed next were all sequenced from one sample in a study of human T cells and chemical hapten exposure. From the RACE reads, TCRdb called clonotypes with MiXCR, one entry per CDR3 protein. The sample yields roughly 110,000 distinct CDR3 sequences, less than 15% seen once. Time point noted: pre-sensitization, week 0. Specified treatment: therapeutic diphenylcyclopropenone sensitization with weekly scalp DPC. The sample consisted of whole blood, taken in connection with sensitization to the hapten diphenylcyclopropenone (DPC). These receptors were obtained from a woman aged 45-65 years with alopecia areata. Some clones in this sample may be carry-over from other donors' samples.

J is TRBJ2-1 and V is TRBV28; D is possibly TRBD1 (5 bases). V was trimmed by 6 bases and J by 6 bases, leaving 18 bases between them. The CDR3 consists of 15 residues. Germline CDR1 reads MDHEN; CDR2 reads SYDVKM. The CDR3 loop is CASRRDSRLGNEQFF. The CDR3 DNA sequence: TGTGCCAGCAGAAGAGACAGCCGTCTTGGCAATGAGCAGTTCTTC.

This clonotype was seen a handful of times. The CDR3 nucleotides read TGTGCCAGCAGTTTTTACAGGGGTACCTCCTACGAGCAGTACTTC. The encoded protein is CASSFYRGTSYEQYF. This sequence joins TRBV27 and TRBJ2-7; 7 nucleotides align to TRBD1. The germline V gene encodes CDR1 MNHEY and CDR2 SMNVEV (reference sequence). Trimming cost V 3 bases and J 0 bases; bases outside gene matches: 5. The CDR3 has 15 residues.

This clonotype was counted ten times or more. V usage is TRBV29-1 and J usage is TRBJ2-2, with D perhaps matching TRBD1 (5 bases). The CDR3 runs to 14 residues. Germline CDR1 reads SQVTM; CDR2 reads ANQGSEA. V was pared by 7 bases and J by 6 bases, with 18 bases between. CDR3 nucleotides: TGCAGCGCTACCCCCGATGACAGATCCGGGGAGCTGTTTTTT. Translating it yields CSATPDDRSGELFF.

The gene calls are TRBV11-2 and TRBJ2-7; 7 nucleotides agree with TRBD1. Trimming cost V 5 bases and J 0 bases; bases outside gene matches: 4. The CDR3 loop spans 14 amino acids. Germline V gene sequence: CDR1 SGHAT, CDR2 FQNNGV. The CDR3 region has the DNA TGTGCCAGCAGCCGCGACAGGGACTCCTACGAGCAGTACTTC. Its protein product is CASSRDRDSYEQYF.

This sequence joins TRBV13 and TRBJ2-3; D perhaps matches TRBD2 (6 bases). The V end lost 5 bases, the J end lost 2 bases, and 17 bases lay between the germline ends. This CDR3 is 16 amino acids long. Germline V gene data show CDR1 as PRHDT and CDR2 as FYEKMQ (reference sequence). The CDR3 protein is CASSPRSMRDTDTQYF. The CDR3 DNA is TGTGCCAGCAGCCCCCGTAGTATGCGGGACACAGATACGCAGTATTTT.

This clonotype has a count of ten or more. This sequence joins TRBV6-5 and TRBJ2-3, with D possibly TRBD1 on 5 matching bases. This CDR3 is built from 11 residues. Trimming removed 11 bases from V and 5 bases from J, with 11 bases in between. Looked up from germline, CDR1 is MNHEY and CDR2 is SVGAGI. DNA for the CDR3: TGTGCCGTAGGGGTAGGAGATACGCAGTATTTT. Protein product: CAVGVGDTQYF.

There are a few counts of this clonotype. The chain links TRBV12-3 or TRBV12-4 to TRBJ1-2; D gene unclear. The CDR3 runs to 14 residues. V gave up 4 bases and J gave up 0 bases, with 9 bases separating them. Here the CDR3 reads CASSSAGSNYGYTF. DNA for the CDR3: TGTGCCAGCAGTTCAGCCGGGTCTAACTATGGCTACACCTTC.

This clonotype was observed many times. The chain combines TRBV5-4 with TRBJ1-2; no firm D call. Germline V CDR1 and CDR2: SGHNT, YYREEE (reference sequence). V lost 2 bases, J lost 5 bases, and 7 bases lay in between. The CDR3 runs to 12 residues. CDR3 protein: CASSFKEYGYTF. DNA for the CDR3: TGTGCCAGCAGCTTTAAGGAGTATGGCTACACCTTC.

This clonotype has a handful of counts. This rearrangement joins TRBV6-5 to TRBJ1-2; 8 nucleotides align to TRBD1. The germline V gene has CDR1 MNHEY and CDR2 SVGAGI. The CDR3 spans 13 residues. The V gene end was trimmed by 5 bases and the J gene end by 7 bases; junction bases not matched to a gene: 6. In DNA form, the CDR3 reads TGTGCCAGCAGTCGCAACCAGGGGGCTGGCTACACCTTC. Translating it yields CASSRNQGAGYTF.